This is a list of T cell receptor beta chains from one sample in a study of T cells after posttransplantation cyclophosphamide. The data were produced by immunoSEQ multiplex PCR, yet TCRdb's version contains in-frame clones alone and is incomplete. The sample presents about 5,700 clones, none singletons. The sequencing here drew on PBMCs, taken after allogeneic stem cell transplant with posttransplant cyclophosphamide. The source is a male patient over 55 who received an allogeneic stem cell transplant from a related donor, was CMV-positive, and had no GVHD. These T cells may partly come from the graft donor. The CDR3 runs from the conserved cysteine through the conserved F or W. D genes are given only for firm matches. Clone size is given as once, few or many counts, or a class when the clone is expanded.

d_call,j_call,clone_size,v_call,cdr3_aa,cdr3_nt
TRBD1,TRBJ2-5,many,TRBV27,CASRGQGIETQYF,TGTGCCAGCAGGGGACAGGGCATCGAGACCCAGTACTTC
.,TRBJ1-5,many,TRBV6-1,CASNGYGRGPQHF,TGTGCCAGCAACGGCTACGGTCGGGGGCCCCAGCATTTT
TRBD1,TRBJ1-2,many,TRBV7-2,CASTTGGPASNYGYTF,TGTGCCAGCACCACAGGGGGCCCCGCCTCTAACTATGGCTACACCTTC
.,TRBJ1-1,few,TRBV11-2,CASSLVSLRRLKNTEAFF,TGTGCCAGCAGCTTAGTTTCCCTAAGGAGGCTGAAGAACACTGAAGCTTTCTTT
.,TRBJ1-1,many,TRBV2,CATTPSRGLNTEAFF,TGTGCCACCACCCCATCCCGGGGTTTGAACACTGAAGCTTTCTTT
.,TRBJ2-1,many,TRBV29-1,CSVRGGGLYNEQFF,TGCAGCGTGAGGGGCGGGGGCCTCTACAATGAGCAGTTCTTC
.,TRBJ1-6,many,TRBV30,CAWSVRTPLGYNSPLHF,TGTGCCTGGAGTGTACGAACCCCACTAGGCTATAATTCACCCCTCCACTTT
.,TRBJ2-7,many,TRBV28,CASRRQKMYEQYF,TGTGCCAGCCGCAGACAGAAGATGTACGAGCAGTACTTC
.,TRBJ1-4,many,TRBV18,CASSSRGANEKLFF,TGTGCCAGCTCATCCCGGGGGGCTAATGAAAAACTGTTTTTT
TRBD2,TRBJ2-3,many,TRBV5-4,CASSLKRGSDTQYF,TGTGCCAGCAGCTTAAAGCGGGGGTCAGATACGCAGTATTTT
.,TRBJ2-7,many,TRBV7-9,CASSLALGGAPHEQYF,TGTGCCAGCAGCTTAGCGCTTGGGGGCGCCCCGCACGAGCAGTACTTC
TRBD1,TRBJ1-6,many,TRBV4-1,CASSQVPGQLNSPLHF,TGCGCCAGCAGCCAAGTGCCGGGACAGCTGAATTCACCCCTCCACTTT
TRBD1,TRBJ1-1,many,TRBV4-1,CASSQPPTGVNTEAFF,TGCGCCAGCAGCCAACCACCGACAGGGGTGAACACTGAAGCTTTCTTT